Listed here are 22 T cell receptor beta chains from one sample, sequenced in a study of blood T cell repertoires in COVID-19. Method: immunoSEQ multiplex PCR; TCRdb's copy keeps in-frame clones and lacks some. The sample lists nearly 90,000 clones; approximately 88% were seen once. Sequenced sample: peripheral blood. Receptor source: a man older than 75 with acute or convalescent COVID-19.

In this sample, this clone turned up once. This chain connects TRBV28 to TRBJ2-2; 8 bases fit TRBD1. The CDR3 runs 14 residues. The V gene's germline CDR1 is MDHEN and CDR2 SYDVKM. J lost 4 bases, V lost 8 bases, and 6 bases had no gene match. The CDR3 region is CASRTGTPTGELFF. CDR3 DNA sequence: TGTGCCAGCCGGACAGGGACACCCACCGGGGAGCTGTTTTTT. Full variable domain (missing parts from reference TRBV28 and TRBJ2-2): DVKVTQSSRYLVKRTGEKVFLECVQDMDHENMFWYRQDPGLGLRLIYFSYDVKMKEKGDIPEGYSVSREKKERFSLILESASTNQTSMYLCASRTGTPTGELFFGEGSRLTVL.

The CDR3 here is CASSPSGAEANVLTF. The CDR3 bases are TGTGCCAGCAGCCCGTCAGGAGCGGAGGCCAACGTCCTGACTTTC. The chain employs TRBV4-2 and TRBJ2-6; maybe TRBD2 (5 bases). The CDR3 is 15 residues long. Germline loops: CDR1 LGHNA, CDR2 YNFKEQ. Trimming pared 4 bases from V and 6 bases from J, leaving 13 bases between.

The rearrangement links TRBV20-1 to TRBJ2-1, with D perhaps TRBD1 (6 bases). The CDR3 has 14 amino acids. CDR1 is DFQATT, CDR2 SNEGSKA, per germline (reference sequence). Trimming removed 3 bases from V and 4 bases from J, with 13 bases in between. Written as DNA, the CDR3 is TGCAGTGCTAGTCCCCCGACAGGATACAATGAGCAGTTCTTC. This sequence encodes CSASPPTGYNEQFF.

This chain joins TRBV28 and TRBJ1-5, with TRBD1 matching 9 bases. With 10 bases clipped from V and 0 bases from J, the junction kept 10 bases outside the gene matches. This CDR3 comprises 16 residues. The germline V gene has CDR1 MDHEN and CDR2 SYDVKM. CDR3 bases: TGTGCCACCCGGGACAGGGTTGGATATAGCAATCAGCCCCAGCATTTT. Translating gives CATRDRVGYSNQPQHF.

This sequence joins TRBV18 and TRBJ2-2; 7 bases agree with TRBD1. The CDR3 consists of 17 residues. V shed 3 bases and J 11 bases; nucleotides not matched to a gene: 18. Germline values: CDR1 KGHSH, CDR2 LQKENI. The CDR3 loop is CASSPLQAGTAPVELFF. In nucleotides, the CDR3 is TGTGCCAGCTCACCCCTTCAAGCCGGGACAGCGCCCGTCGAGCTGTTTTTT.

There are a few counts of this clone. The J gene is TRBJ2-7, the V gene TRBV12-3 or TRBV12-4, with a weak D call TRBD2 (5 bases). The CDR3 is made up of 12 amino acids. Trimming cost V 5 bases and J 3 bases, with 8 bases left between them. This CDR3 reads CASSTTSYEQYF. The CDR3 DNA reads as TGTGCCAGCAGTACAACTAGCTACGAGCAGTACTTC.

This clone was observed a few times. The chain links TRBV3-1 (or the pseudogene TRBV3-2) to TRBJ1-5; D is unresolved. The CDR3 sequence is 13 residues long. V was cut by 4 bases and J by 1 base, with 5 bases left in between. Per the germline V gene, CDR1 is LGHDT and CDR2 is YNNKEL (reference sequence). CDR3 residues: CASSPGSNQPQHF. For the CDR3, the DNA is TGTGCCAGCAGCCCGGGGAGCAATCAGCCCCAGCATTTT.

V gene TRBV28 combines with J gene TRBJ1-2, with TRBD1 matching 7 bases. CDR1 MDHEN and CDR2 SYDVKM come from the germline V gene. CDR3 length: 14 residues. J lost 5 bases, V lost 6 bases, and 9 bases had no gene match. The CDR3 is CASSRRDSLYGYTF. CDR3 sequence (DNA): TGTGCCAGCAGCCGCCGGGACAGCTTGTATGGCTACACCTTC.

This chain connects TRBV5-1 to TRBJ2-1, with TRBD1 matching 8 bases. Germline CDR1 is SGHRS and CDR2 is YFSETQ. The J segment lost 3 bases and the V segment lost 3 bases, leaving 2 bases of the junction unmatched. The CDR3 totals 14 residues. The CDR3 is CASSSGTGYNEQFF. The CDR3 coding sequence is TGCGCCAGCAGCTCCGGGACAGGCTACAATGAGCAGTTCTTC.

J is TRBJ1-6 and V is TRBV13, with D uncertain. CDR1 is PRHDT, CDR2 FYEKMQ, per germline (reference sequence). CDR3 length: 17 residues. V lost 4 bases to trimming and J lost 7 bases, with 20 bases between them. Here the CDR3 reads CASSWAGLGVGNSPLHF. CDR3 sequence (DNA): TGTGCCAGCAGCTGGGCCGGGCTGGGAGTGGGGAATTCACCCCTCCACTTT.

V is TRBV5-1 and J is TRBJ2-2, with 10 nucleotides matching TRBD2. J lost 4 bases, V lost 5 bases, and 14 bases had no gene match. The CDR3 runs 18 residues. The germline V gene encodes CDR1 SGHRS and CDR2 YFSETQ. CDR3 residues: CASSPKVAGGRGTGELFF. CDR3 DNA: TGCGCCAGCAGTCCTAAAGTAGCGGGGGGCCGGGGCACCGGGGAGCTGTTTTTT.

This clone appeared a single time. This chain connects TRBV18 to TRBJ2-7; no clear D gene. Looked up from germline, CDR1 is KGHSH and CDR2 is LQKENI. V was cut by 2 bases and J by 6 bases, with 11 bases left in between. The CDR3 runs to 13 residues. This chain's CDR3 is CASSPIGGTEQYF. CDR3 DNA sequence: TGTGCCAGCTCACCAATCGGTGGTACCGAGCAGTACTTC.

The chain joins TRBV7-3 to TRBJ1-1; TRBD1 is a possible D gene (5 bases). V was shortened by 0 bases and J by 8 bases, with 13 bases between the two germline ends. This CDR3 spans 14 amino acids. Germline loops: CDR1 SGHTA, CDR2 FQGTGA. This CDR3 is CASSLTGGSYEAFF. The CDR3 nucleotides read TGTGCCAGCAGCTTAACCGGGGGGTCTTACGAAGCTTTCTTT. Combining the CDR3 with reference TRBV7-3 and TRBJ1-1 gives the whole variable domain GAGVSQTPSNKVTEKGKYVELRCDPISGHTALYWYRQSLGQGPEFLIYFQGTGAADDSGLPNDRFFAVRPEGSVSTLKIQRTERGDSAVYLCASSLTGGSYEAFFGQGTRLTVV.

The chain carries TRBV6-2 or TRBV6-3 and TRBJ1-5, with D possibly matching TRBD1 (5 bases). Germline V gene data show CDR1 as MNHEY and CDR2 as SVGEGT. The CDR3 is 14 amino acids. V was pared by 4 bases and J by 5 bases, with 12 bases between. The CDR3 loop reads CASSWQGNYQPQHF. DNA for the CDR3: TGTGCCAGCAGTTGGCAGGGCAACTATCAGCCCCAGCATTTT.

This clone was detected a few times. The chain uses TRBV7-3 and TRBJ2-1; 10 bases fit TRBD2. V lost 5 bases to trimming and J lost 8 bases; unmatched junction nucleotides: 12. The CDR3 has 16 amino acids. Germline V gives CDR1 SGHTA, CDR2 FQGTGA. The CDR3 loop is CASSPVSSGSGYEQFF. The CDR3 nucleotides read TGTGCCAGCAGCCCCGTCTCTAGCGGGAGTGGGTATGAGCAGTTCTTC.

This chain connects TRBV10-3 to TRBJ2-7; D uncertain. Germline CDR1 is ENHRY and CDR2 is SYGVKD. V lost 8 bases, J lost 2 bases, and 16 bases lay in between. CDR3 length: 14 residues. CDR3 nucleotide sequence: TGTGCCATCGGTTCTACGGGTACCACCTACGAGCAGTACTTC. Protein sequence: CAIGSTGTTYEQYF.

The chain has TRBV5-4 and TRBJ1-4; 9 bases are a match to TRBD1. CDR3 length: 14 amino acids. The ends lost 3 bases at V and 8 bases at J; junction bases unmatched: 5. Germline assignment: CDR1 SGHNT and CDR2 YYREEE (reference sequence). The CDR3 spells CASSSLGQGEKLFF. Written as DNA, the CDR3 is TGTGCCAGCAGCTCCCTTGGACAGGGGGAAAAACTGTTTTTT.

The gene calls are TRBV3-1 (or the pseudogene TRBV3-2) and TRBJ2-1; a weak D match, TRBD2 (5 bases). CDR3 length: 15 amino acids. Germline assignment: CDR1 LGHDT and CDR2 YNNKEL (reference sequence). The V gene lost 0 bases and the J gene lost 5 bases, with 11 bases spanning the gap. The CDR3 DNA follows: TGTGCCAGCAGCCAAGACCTAGCATCCAACAATGAGCAGTTCTTC. Translated, it gives CASSQDLASNNEQFF.

The chain carries TRBV11-2 and TRBJ1-3; no definite D call. The CDR3 is 14 residues long. Trimming removed 7 bases at V and 8 bases at J, with 18 bases between. Germline CDR1 SGHAT, CDR2 FQNNGV. The CDR3, as DNA: TGTGCCAGCACCCCCCCACACTTTCGGGACACCATATATTTT. Its translation: CASTPPHFRDTIYF.

J is TRBJ1-5 and V is TRBV10-2; TRBD1 might be the D (5 bases). The CDR3 is 14 residues long. V gave up 5 bases and J gave up 0 bases, with 8 bases separating them. In germline, CDR1 is WSHSY, CDR2 SAAADI. The chain's CDR3 is CASSSTVSNQPQHF. The CDR3 nucleotides read TGCGCCAGCAGTTCGACAGTTAGCAATCAGCCCCAGCATTTT.

Here the CDR3 reads CASSIDRNEQFF. CDR3 bases: TGTGCCAGCAGCATTGACAGGAATGAGCAGTTCTTC. This chain uses TRBV3-1 (or the pseudogene TRBV3-2) with TRBJ2-1; maybe TRBD1 (6 bases). CDR1 and CDR2 from the germline V gene are LGHDT and YNNKEL (reference sequence). Trimming stripped 5 bases from V and 7 bases from J, with 9 bases between. The CDR3 length is 12 residues.

This chain connects TRBV12-5 to TRBJ2-1, with TRBD2 identical over 9 bases. CDR1 is LGHNT and CDR2 is FRNRAP in the germline V gene. The junction had 8 bases not matched to a gene; V was cut back by 6 bases and J by 5 bases. This CDR3 is built from 15 residues. CDR3 residues: CASGRGTSPDNEQFF. In DNA, the CDR3 is TGTGCTAGTGGGAGGGGGACTAGCCCAGACAATGAGCAGTTCTTC.